The clone carrying this T cell receptor beta chain was recorded once. No antigen is known for it. The data were obtained in a study of OX40 agonist ivuxolimab in advanced cancers. Libraries were prepared by immunoSEQ multiplex PCR; TCRdb keeps only in-frame clonotypes and omits some of them. The sample consists of 70,000 to 95,000 clones, 85% to 95% of them appearing once. Study results and caveats: CD8+ T cells showed, on average, more clonal expansion than CD4+ cells. Dosing at 0.1 to 3.0 mg/kg was accompanied by clonal expansion of CD4+ and CD8+ blood T cells by week 6.

Trimming shortened V by 4 bases and J by 4 bases, and 5 bases separated the two germline ends. Germline values: CDR1 MGHDK, CDR2 SYGVNS. The CDR3 runs to 12 residues. The receptor was derived from an adult with an advanced solid tumor such as melanoma, head and neck, liver or kidney cancer. This chain links TRBV25-1 with TRBJ2-1; D unclear. Sequenced here: CD4+ or CD8+ T cells sorted from blood, sampled in a trial of the OX40 agonist ivuxolimab. CDR3 residues: CASSGLYNEQFF. For the CDR3, the DNA is TGTGCCAGCAGTGGGCTTTACAATGAGCAGTTCTTC. The whole variable domain, remainder taken from reference TRBV25-1 and TRBJ2-1, is EADIYQTPRYLVIGTGKKITLECSQTMGHDKMYWYQQDPGMELHLIHYSYGVNSTEKGDLSSESTVSRIRTEHFPLTLESARPSHTSQYLCASSGLYNEQFFGPGTRLTVL.